The next 8 T cell receptor beta chains were all read from a single sample in a study of blood T cell repertoires in COVID-19. The method was immunoSEQ multiplex PCR; TCRdb's version includes in-frame clones alone and lacks a portion of them. The top ten clones hold under 2.5% of a sample with 200,000 or so clones, over 75% of them seen once. Specimen: peripheral blood. These receptors were collected from a man aged 40-49 years with active or convalescent COVID-19.

V is TRBV24-1 and J is TRBJ1-2; TRBD1 matches at 8 bases. CDR1 is KGHDR, CDR2 SFDVKD, per germline. This CDR3 spans 15 amino acids. Trimming removed 4 bases from V and 2 bases from J; junction bases left unmatched: 5. The CDR3 nucleotides read TGTGCCACCAGTGACCTGTGGACAGGGAACTATGGCTACACCTTC. This translates into CATSDLWTGNYGYTF.

Regarding this clone: One end of the junction fails to match germline, which may point to a read error. The chain carries TRBV12-3 or TRBV12-4 and TRBJ2-7; TRBD2 matches at 10 bases. This CDR3 region has 12 residues. CDR3 nucleotide sequence: TGTGCCAGCAGTTTACGCGCTAGCGGGGGTTCCTTC. It yields the protein CASSLRASGGSF.

V and J are TRBV27 and TRBJ1-5, with a tentative D call TRBD1 (6 bases). The V end was cut by 0 bases, the J end by 1 base, with 7 bases between. This CDR3 is 15 amino acids long. From germline, CDR1 is MNHEY and CDR2 SMNVEV (reference sequence). As DNA, the CDR3 is TGTGCCAGCAGTTTATCAAGGGGGAGCAATCAGCCCCAGCATTTT. Its translation is CASSLSRGSNQPQHF.

This clone was counted once. The chain joins TRBV9 to TRBJ2-3, with D perhaps TRBD2 (5 bases). The CDR3 is 15 residues long. V gave up 0 bases and J gave up 0 bases, with 8 bases separating them. Germline lookup yields CDR1 SGDLS and CDR2 YYNGEE. CDR3 in amino acids: CASSVDQRSTDTQYF. The CDR3 DNA sequence: TGTGCCAGCAGCGTAGACCAGCGGAGCACAGATACGCAGTATTTT.

The gene calls are TRBV6-5 and TRBJ2-7, with D tentatively TRBD1 (5 bases). This CDR3 is 14 amino acids long. Looked up from germline, CDR1 is MNHEY and CDR2 is SVGAGI. Trimming stripped 6 bases from V and 2 bases from J, with 14 bases between. CDR3: CASRNTIQAYEQYF. The CDR3 bases are TGTGCCAGCAGGAACACTATACAGGCCTACGAGCAGTACTTC.

The chain links TRBV9 to TRBJ1-1, with D maybe TRBD1 (6 bases). Germline CDR1 reads SGDLS; CDR2 reads YYNGEE. Trimming stripped 4 bases from V and 5 bases from J, with 21 bases between. CDR3 length: 16 residues. Written as DNA, the CDR3 is TGTGCCAGCAGCTCTCCTCCAACAGGGTGGAGAACTGAAGCTTTCTTT. It yields the protein CASSSPPTGWRTEAFF. The full variable domain, in which reference TRBV9 and TRBJ1-1 provide the parts outside the CDR3, is DSGVTQTPKHLITATGQRVTLRCSPRSGDLSVYWYQQSLDQGLQFLIQYYNGEERAKGNILERFSAQQFPDLHSELNLSSLELGDSALYFCASSSPPTGWRTEAFFGQGTRLTVV.

The chain links TRBV19 to TRBJ2-3; TRBD2 aligns across 8 bases. The CDR3 covers 15 residues. V gave up 2 bases and J gave up 4 bases; unmatched junction bases: 5. In germline, CDR1 is LNHDA, CDR2 SQIVND (reference sequence). The CDR3 DNA follows: TGTGCCAGTAGTATAAGCGGGGGTACAGCAGATACGCAGTATTTT. It yields the protein CASSISGGTADTQYF.

This clone was picked up a small number of times. V and J are TRBV2 and TRBJ2-2, with 7 nucleotides matching TRBD2. The CDR3 contains 13 residues. V gave up 8 bases and J gave up 4 bases; unmatched junction bases: 4. Germline values: CDR1 SNHLY, CDR2 FYNNEI. The CDR3 bases are TGTGCCAGCGGATCGGGAGGCACCGGGGAGCTGTTTTTT. Its translation is CASGSGGTGELFF.